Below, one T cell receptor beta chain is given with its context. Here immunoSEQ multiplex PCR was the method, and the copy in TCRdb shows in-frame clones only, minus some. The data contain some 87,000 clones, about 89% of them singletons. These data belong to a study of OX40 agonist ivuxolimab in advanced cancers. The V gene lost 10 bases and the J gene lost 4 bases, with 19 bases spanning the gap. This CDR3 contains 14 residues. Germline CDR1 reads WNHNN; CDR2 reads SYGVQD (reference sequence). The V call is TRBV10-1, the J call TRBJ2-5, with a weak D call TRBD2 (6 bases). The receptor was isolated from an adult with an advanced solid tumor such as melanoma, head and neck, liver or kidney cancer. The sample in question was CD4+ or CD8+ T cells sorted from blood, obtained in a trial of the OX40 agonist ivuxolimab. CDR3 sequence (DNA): TGCGCCATCCCAGGGATACTAGCAGGAGAGACCCAGTACTTC. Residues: CAIPGILAGETQYF.